A single TCR beta chain is shown here with its context. Seattle-derived patients entered the study during active infection and were followed longitudinally. Germline V CDR1 and CDR2: ENHRY, SYGVKD. Trimming stripped 6 bases from V and 7 bases from J, with 34 bases between. The CDR3 is 20 amino acids. This record comes from a study of blood T cell repertoires in COVID-19. Study information: The analysed material was cDNA or gDNA that came from T cells, B-cell-depleted T cells, or PBMCs.

Study processing details: From reference gene primer amplification, estimates of nucleated cell counts were derived. The protocol was immunoSEQ multiplex PCR, while the TCRdb copy is restricted to in-frame clones and leaves out a portion. The D gene and trimming were derived from the DNA, and the V and J assignments and clone size from that table. The sample consists of approximately 170,000 clones, just under 85% of them appearing once. Sequences were obtained from peripheral blood. The J gene is TRBJ1-3, the V gene TRBV10-3, with unresolved D. The TCR was taken from a woman older than 75 with COVID-19, enrolled during active disease. CDR3 bases: TGTGCCATCAGACCAGAAACGGGGAAGCAACTTAGTGGGGAGCGGAACACCATATATTTT. It codes for CAIRPETGKQLSGERNTIYF.